This T cell receptor beta chain was profiled in a study of T cell changes during pregnancy in multiple sclerosis. Produced via immunoSEQ multiplex PCR; TCRdb's table is partial and in-frame only. The table lists about 87,000 clones, just over 90% of them singletons. The CDR3 consists of 14 residues. In germline, CDR1 is SGHTA, CDR2 FQGNSA. The V and J ends lost 4 bases and 4 bases respectively, with 14 bases between them. The sequencing used peripheral blood, collected in the third trimester of pregnancy. This receptor was taken from a female donor in good health, enrolled as a control in a pregnancy study. This chain joins TRBV7-2 and TRBJ2-7; tentative D call: TRBD2 (6 bases). The CDR3 here is CASSSQSGVYEQYF. In DNA form, the CDR3 reads TGTGCCAGCAGCTCCCAATCGGGGGTTTACGAGCAGTACTTC.